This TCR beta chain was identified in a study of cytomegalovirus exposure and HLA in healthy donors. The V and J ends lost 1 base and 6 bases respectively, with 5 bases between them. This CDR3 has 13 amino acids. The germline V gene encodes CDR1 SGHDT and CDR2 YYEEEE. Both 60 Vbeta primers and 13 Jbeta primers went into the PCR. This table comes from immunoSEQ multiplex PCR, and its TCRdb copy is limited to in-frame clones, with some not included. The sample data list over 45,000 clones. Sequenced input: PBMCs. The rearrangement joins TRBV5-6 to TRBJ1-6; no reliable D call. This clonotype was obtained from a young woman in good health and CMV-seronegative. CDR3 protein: CASSLSINSPLHF. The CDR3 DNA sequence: TGTGCCAGCAGCTTGTCTATTAATTCACCCCTCCACTTT.